The 15 T cell receptor beta chains given below trace back to one sample, sequenced in a study of T cell repertoires in cytomegalovirus infection. Using its own MiXCR run on the reads, TCRdb lists one record per CDR3 protein. The table has 310,000 or so distinct CDR3 sequences, about 8.8% seen once; the top ten hold approximately 2.4%. Sequencing input: PBMCs. The receptors were gathered from a human donor in good health (CMV status not recorded). Some clones in this sample may be carry-over from other donors' samples.

This clonotype was picked up a small number of times. The V and J genes are TRBV28 and TRBJ2-3, with 9 bases fitting TRBD1. The germline CDR1 and CDR2 sequences are MDHEN and SYDVKM. The V segment lost 1 base and the J segment 2 bases; nucleotides outside the gene matches: 4. The CDR3 has 16 amino acids. CDR3 bases: TGTGCCAGCAGTTTATCGGGACAGGGTTCCACAGATACGCAGTATTTT. It yields the protein CASSLSGQGSTDTQYF.

This clonotype was detected a few times. The chain carries TRBV3-1 and TRBJ2-7; 9 positions agree with TRBD2. The CDR3 spans 14 residues. Germline CDR1 is LGHDT and CDR2 is YNNKEL (reference sequence). Trimming took 4 bases from V and 3 from J; bases not matched to a gene: 4. CDR3 in DNA: TGTGCCAGCAGCCGGAGCGGGGGGATCTACGAGCAGTACGTC. Translation: CASSRSGGIYEQYV.

This clonotype occurred many times. The rearrangement links TRBV2 to TRBJ2-5; TRBD2 agrees at 7 bases. The CDR3 covers 15 residues. The germline gives CDR1 SNHLY, CDR2 FYNNEI. The J segment lost 3 bases and the V segment lost 7 bases, leaving 11 bases of the junction unmatched. CDR3 DNA sequence: TGTGCCAGCACCCCGAGGGGCGGGAGAGAAGAGACCCAGTACTTC. This codes for CASTPRGGREETQYF. The variable domain in full, with the rest retrieved from reference TRBV2 and TRBJ2-5, is EPEVTQTPSHQVTQMGQEVILRCVPISNHLYFYWYRQILGQKVEFLVSFYNNEISEKSEIFDDQFSVERPDGSNFTLKIRSTKLEDSAMYFCASTPRGGREETQYFGPGTRLLVL.

This clonotype showed up many times. The J gene is TRBJ2-1, the V gene TRBV25-1; D is ambiguous. The CDR3 has 13 residues. The V end lost 3 bases, the J end lost 7 bases, and 10 bases lay between the germline ends. CDR1 and CDR2 from the germline V gene are MGHDK and SYGVNS. The CDR3 DNA reads TGTGCCAGCAGTGACTTCTATGGGAATGAGCAGTTCTTC. Its translation is CASSDFYGNEQFF.

The sample holds many counts of this clonotype. V is TRBV7-9 and J is TRBJ2-2, with D possibly being TRBD2 (6 bases). The CDR3 sequence is 16 residues long. Trimming stripped 7 bases from V and 2 bases from J, with 17 bases between. CDR1 is SEHNR and CDR2 is FQNEAQ in the germline V gene (reference sequence). CDR3 sequence: CASTQPVAVNTGELFF. The CDR3, as DNA: TGTGCCAGCACCCAACCCGTAGCGGTCAACACCGGGGAGCTGTTTTTT.

Many counts were recorded for this clonotype. V is TRBV7-8 and J is TRBJ1-6, with D possibly TRBD1 on 6 matching bases. The germline V and J ends were trimmed by 5 bases and 3 bases, with 14 bases remaining between them. The germline gives CDR1 SGHVS, CDR2 FQNEAQ. The length of the CDR3 is 16 residues. This CDR3 reads CASSRQAQVYNSPLHF. Here the CDR3 DNA reads TGTGCCAGCAGCAGACAGGCCCAAGTCTATAATTCACCCCTCCACTTT.

This clonotype was observed many times. J is TRBJ2-7 and V is TRBV10-3; no clear D gene. The CDR3 consists of 13 residues. Germline CDR1 is ENHRY and CDR2 is SYGVKD. Trimming took 0 bases from V and 2 from J, leaving 5 bases between them. CDR3 residues: CAISESFAYEQYF. For the CDR3, the DNA is TGTGCCATCAGTGAGTCCTTCGCCTACGAGCAGTACTTC.

This clonotype was observed many times. The CDR3 region has the DNA TGTGCCAGCAGTGAAATAGAGACCCAGTACTTC. It encodes CASSEIETQYF. The chain combines TRBV25-1 with TRBJ2-5, with no clear D. CDR3 length equals 11 residues. Trimming took off 2 bases at V and 4 bases at J, with 2 bases between the two ends. The germline V gene encodes CDR1 MGHDK and CDR2 SYGVNS.

This rearrangement joins TRBV5-1 to TRBJ1-1, with 7 bases aligning to TRBD1. Germline V gene data show CDR1 as SGHRS and CDR2 as YFSETQ. CDR3 length: 13 amino acids. V was clipped by 4 bases and J by 7 bases; unmatched bases: 7. CDR3 DNA: TGCGCCAGCAGCATCCGGGACAGTAATGAAGCTTTCTTT. Protein: CASSIRDSNEAFF.

This clonotype was seen repeatedly, ten times or more. The chain uses TRBV7-9 and TRBJ2-6; 10 bases map to TRBD1. The junction had 4 bases not matched to a gene; V was cut back by 5 bases and J by 0 bases. The CDR3 extends over 17 amino acids. Germline V gene sequence: CDR1 SEHNR, CDR2 FQNEAQ (reference sequence). The CDR3 reads CASSRQGASSGANVLTF. The CDR3 nucleotides read TGTGCCAGCAGCCGACAGGGGGCTAGCTCTGGGGCCAACGTCCTGACTTTC.

There are many counts of this clonotype. This chain links TRBV7-2 with TRBJ1-2, with a possible D match to TRBD1 (6 bases). The CDR3 length is 14 residues. Germline V lookup: CDR1 SGHTA, CDR2 FQGNSA. V was shortened by 2 bases and J by 8 bases, with 15 bases between the two germline ends. The CDR3 spells CASSLPGDYEGYTF. The CDR3 DNA sequence: TGTGCCAGCAGCTTACCAGGGGACTATGAAGGCTACACCTTC.

This clonotype was seen a few times. J is TRBJ2-4 and V is TRBV20-1; TRBD1 is a possible D gene (6 bases). CDR3 size: 16 residues. Germline V lookup: CDR1 DFQATT, CDR2 SNEGSKA (reference sequence). Trimming removed 0 bases at V and 2 bases at J, with 14 bases between. As DNA, the CDR3 is TGCAGTGCTAGAGATGCGGCAGGGGTATCCAAAAACATTCAGTACTTC. This gives the protein CSARDAAGVSKNIQYF.

CDR3 sequence: CSAEAGGYNEQFF. The CDR3 DNA reads TGCAGTGCGGAAGCGGGGGGCTACAATGAGCAGTTCTTC. The gene calls are TRBV20-1 and TRBJ2-1, with TRBD2 matching over 9 bases. There are 13 residues in the CDR3. With V trimmed by 6 bases and J by 3 bases, 3 bases remained unmatched. Germline CDR1 reads DFQATT; CDR2 reads SNEGSKA (reference sequence).

This clonotype was found many times. The chain carries TRBV19 and TRBJ2-5, with TRBD2 as a possible D gene (7 bases). The CDR3 is 16 residues long. Germline loops: CDR1 LNHDA, CDR2 SQIVND (reference sequence). Deletions cut 0 bases from V and 2 bases from J, with 13 bases between. The CDR3 protein is CASSIDRGARQETQYF. The DNA for the CDR3 is TGTGCCAGTAGTATAGATCGGGGGGCGAGGCAAGAGACCCAGTACTTC.

This clonotype was counted between two and nine times. The chain couples TRBV20-1 to TRBJ2-7; 10 nucleotides match TRBD1. Germline CDR1 is DFQATT and CDR2 is SNEGSKA (reference sequence). V was pared by 5 bases and J by 2 bases, with 6 bases of the junction left unmatched. The CDR3 has 14 amino acids. Written as DNA, the CDR3 is TGCAGTGCTTTTCCCGGGACAGGGGCCTACGAGCAGTACTTC. Translation: CSAFPGTGAYEQYF.